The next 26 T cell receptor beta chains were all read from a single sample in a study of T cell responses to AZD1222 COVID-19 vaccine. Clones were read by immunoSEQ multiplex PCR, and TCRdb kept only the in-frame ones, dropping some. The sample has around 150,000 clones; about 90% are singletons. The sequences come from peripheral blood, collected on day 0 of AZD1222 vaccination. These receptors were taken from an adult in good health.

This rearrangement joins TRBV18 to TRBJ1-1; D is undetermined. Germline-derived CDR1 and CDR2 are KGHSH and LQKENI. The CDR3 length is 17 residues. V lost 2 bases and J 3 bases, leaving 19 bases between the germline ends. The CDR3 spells CASSPFEVTNSDTEAFF. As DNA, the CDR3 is TGTGCCAGCTCACCATTTGAGGTGACGAATTCGGACACTGAAGCTTTCTTT. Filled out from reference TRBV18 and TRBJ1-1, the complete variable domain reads NAGVMQNPRHLVRRRGQEARLRCSPMKGHSHVYWYRQLPEEGLKFMVYLQKENIIDESGMPKERFSAEFPKEGPSILRIQQVVRGDSAAYFCASSPFEVTNSDTEAFFGQGTRLTVV.

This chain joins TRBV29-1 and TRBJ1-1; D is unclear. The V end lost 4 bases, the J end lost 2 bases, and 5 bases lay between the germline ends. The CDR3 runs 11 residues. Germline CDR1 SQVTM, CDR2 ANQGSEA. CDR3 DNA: TGCAGCGTTGTGCAAAACACTGAAGCTTTCTTT. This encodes CSVVQNTEAFF.

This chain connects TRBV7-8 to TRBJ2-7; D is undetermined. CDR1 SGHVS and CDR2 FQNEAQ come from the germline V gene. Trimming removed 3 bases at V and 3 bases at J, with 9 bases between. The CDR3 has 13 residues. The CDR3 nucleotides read TGTGCCAGCAGCTTCAGAAGGGACTACGAGCAGTACTTC. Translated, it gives CASSFRRDYEQYF.

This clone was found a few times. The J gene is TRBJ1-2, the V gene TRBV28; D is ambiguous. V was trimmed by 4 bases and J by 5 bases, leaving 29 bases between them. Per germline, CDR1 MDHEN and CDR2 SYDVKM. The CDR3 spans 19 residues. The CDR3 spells CASSSLRSAESRIPYGYTF. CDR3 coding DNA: TGTGCCAGCAGTTCCCTCCGTTCAGCCGAATCGAGAATCCCGTATGGCTACACCTTC.

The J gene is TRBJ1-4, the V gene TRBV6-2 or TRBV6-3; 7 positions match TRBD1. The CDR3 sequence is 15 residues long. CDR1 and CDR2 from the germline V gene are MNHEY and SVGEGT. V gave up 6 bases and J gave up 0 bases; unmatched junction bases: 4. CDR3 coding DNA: TGTGCCAGCAGCCCCGACAGGGCAACTAATGAAAAACTGTTTTTT. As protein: CASSPDRATNEKLFF.

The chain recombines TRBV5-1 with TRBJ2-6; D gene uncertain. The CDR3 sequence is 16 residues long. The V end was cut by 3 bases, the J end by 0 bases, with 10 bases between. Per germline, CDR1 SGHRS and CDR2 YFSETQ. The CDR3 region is CASSYHGTSGANVLTF. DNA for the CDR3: TGCGCCAGCAGCTACCACGGCACCTCTGGGGCCAACGTCCTGACTTTC.

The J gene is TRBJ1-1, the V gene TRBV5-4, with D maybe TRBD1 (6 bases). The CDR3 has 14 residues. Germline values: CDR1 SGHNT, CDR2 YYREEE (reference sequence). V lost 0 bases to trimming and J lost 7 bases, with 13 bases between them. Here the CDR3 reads CASSLVGGRVEAFF. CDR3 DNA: TGTGCCAGCAGCTTGGTTGGGGGCAGAGTTGAAGCTTTCTTT. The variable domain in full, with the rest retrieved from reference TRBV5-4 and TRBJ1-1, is ETGVTQSPTHLIKTRGQQVTLRCSSQSGHNTVSWYQQALGQGPQFIFQYYREEENGRGNFPPRFSGLQFPNYSSELNVNALELDDSALYLCASSLVGGRVEAFFGQGTRLTVV.

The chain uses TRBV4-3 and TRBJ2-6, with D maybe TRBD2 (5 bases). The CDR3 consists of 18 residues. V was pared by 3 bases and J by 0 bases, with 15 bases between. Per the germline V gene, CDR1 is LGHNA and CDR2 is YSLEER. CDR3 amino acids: CASSHVIPGNSGANVLTF. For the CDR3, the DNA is TGCGCCAGCAGCCATGTTATACCCGGGAACTCTGGGGCCAACGTCCTGACTTTC.

DNA for the CDR3: TGTGCCAGCAGCCCAGGGAGGAACTATGGCTACACCTTC. This gives the protein CASSPGRNYGYTF. V gene TRBV28 combines with J gene TRBJ1-2, with D possibly TRBD1 on 5 matching bases. Germline CDR1 reads MDHEN; CDR2 reads SYDVKM. The CDR3 has 13 residues. The germline V and J ends were trimmed by 6 bases and 2 bases, with 10 bases remaining between them.

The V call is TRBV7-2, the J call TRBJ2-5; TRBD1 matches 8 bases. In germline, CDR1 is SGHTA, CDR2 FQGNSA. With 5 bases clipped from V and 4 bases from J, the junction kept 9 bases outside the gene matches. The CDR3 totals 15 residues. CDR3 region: CASSDAGGRRETQYF. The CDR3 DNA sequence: TGTGCCAGCAGCGACGCAGGGGGCCGAAGAGAGACCCAGTACTTC. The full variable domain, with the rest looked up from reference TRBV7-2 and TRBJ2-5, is GAGVSQSPSNKVTEKGKDVELRCDPISGHTALYWYRQSLGQGLEFLIYFQGNSAPDKSGLPSDRFSAERTGGSVSTLTIQRTQQEDSAVYLCASSDAGGRRETQYFGPGTRLLVL.

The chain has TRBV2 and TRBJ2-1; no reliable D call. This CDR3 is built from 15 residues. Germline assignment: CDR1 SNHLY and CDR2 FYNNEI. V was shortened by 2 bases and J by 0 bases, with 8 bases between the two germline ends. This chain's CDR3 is CASSELASSYNEQFF. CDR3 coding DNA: TGTGCCAGCAGTGAATTAGCCAGCTCCTACAATGAGCAGTTCTTC.

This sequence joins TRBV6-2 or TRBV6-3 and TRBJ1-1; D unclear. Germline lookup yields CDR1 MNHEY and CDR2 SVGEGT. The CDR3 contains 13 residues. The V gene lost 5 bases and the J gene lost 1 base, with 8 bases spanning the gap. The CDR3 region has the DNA TGTGCCAGCAGTGGTGCGGCGAACACTGAAGCTTTCTTT. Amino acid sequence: CASSGAANTEAFF.

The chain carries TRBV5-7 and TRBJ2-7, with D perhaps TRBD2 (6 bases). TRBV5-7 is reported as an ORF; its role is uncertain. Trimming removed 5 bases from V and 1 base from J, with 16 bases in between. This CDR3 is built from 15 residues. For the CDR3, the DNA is TGTGCCAGCAGACCTCGACGGGACTTATCCTACGAGCAGTACTTC. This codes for CASRPRRDLSYEQYF.

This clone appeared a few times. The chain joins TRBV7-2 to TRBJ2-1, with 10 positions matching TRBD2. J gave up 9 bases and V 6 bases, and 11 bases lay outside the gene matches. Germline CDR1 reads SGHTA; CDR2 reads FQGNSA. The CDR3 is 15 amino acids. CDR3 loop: CASRPDLAGDGEQFF. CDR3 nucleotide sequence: TGTGCCAGCAGACCAGACCTAGCGGGAGACGGTGAGCAGTTCTTC. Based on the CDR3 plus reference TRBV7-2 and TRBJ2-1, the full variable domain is GAGVSQSPSNKVTEKGKDVELRCDPISGHTALYWYRQSLGQGLEFLIYFQGNSAPDKSGLPSDRFSAERTGGSVSTLTIQRTQQEDSAVYLCASRPDLAGDGEQFFGPGTRLTVL.

The CDR3 region has the DNA TGTGCCAGCAGTGAAACTGGGACAGGCGGTGGCTACACCTTC. It encodes CASSETGTGGGYTF. The V call is TRBV2, the J call TRBJ1-2, with 8 bases fitting TRBD1. Per the germline V gene, CDR1 is SNHLY and CDR2 is FYNNEI. J gave up 7 bases and V 2 bases, and 6 bases lay outside the gene matches. CDR3 length: 14 amino acids.

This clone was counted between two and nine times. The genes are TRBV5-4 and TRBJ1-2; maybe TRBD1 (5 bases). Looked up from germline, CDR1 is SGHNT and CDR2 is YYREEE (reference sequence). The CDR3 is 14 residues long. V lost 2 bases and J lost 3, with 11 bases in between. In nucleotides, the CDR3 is TGTGCCAGCAGCTTTAGCCGGGGGGACTATGGCTACACCTTC. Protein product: CASSFSRGDYGYTF.

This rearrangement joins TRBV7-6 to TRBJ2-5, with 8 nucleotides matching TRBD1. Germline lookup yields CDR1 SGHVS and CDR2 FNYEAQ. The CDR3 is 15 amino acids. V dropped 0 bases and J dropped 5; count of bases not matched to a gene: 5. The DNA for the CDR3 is TGTGCCAGCAGCTTAGCAGGCAGGGGGCTGGAGACCCAGTACTTC. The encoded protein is CASSLAGRGLETQYF.

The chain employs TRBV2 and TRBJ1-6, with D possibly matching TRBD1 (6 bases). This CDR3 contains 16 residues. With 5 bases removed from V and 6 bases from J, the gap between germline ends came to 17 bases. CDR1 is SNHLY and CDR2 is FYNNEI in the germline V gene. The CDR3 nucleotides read TGTGCCAGCAGTCCCTCGGGAGGGGGGCTTAATTCACCCCTCCACTTT. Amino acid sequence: CASSPSGGGLNSPLHF.

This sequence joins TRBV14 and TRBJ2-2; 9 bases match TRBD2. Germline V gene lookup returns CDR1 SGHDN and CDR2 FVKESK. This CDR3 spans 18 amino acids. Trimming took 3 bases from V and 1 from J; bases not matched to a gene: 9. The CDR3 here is CASSHKARTSVNTGELFF. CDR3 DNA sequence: TGTGCCAGCAGCCACAAAGCCCGGACTAGCGTGAACACCGGGGAGCTGTTTTTT.

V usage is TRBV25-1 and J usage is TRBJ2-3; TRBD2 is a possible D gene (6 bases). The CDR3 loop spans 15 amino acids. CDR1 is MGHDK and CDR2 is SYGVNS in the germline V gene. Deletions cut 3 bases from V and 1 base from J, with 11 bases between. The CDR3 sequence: CASSDWGDRTDTQYF. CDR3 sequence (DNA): TGTGCCAGCAGTGATTGGGGGGATCGCACAGATACGCAGTATTTT.

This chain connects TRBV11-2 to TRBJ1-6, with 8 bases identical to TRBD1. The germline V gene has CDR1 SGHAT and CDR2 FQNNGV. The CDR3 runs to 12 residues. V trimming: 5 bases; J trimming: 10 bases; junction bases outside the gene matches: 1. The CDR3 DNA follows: TGTGCCAGCAGCCAGGGGGCATCACCCCTCCACTTT. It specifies CASSQGASPLHF.

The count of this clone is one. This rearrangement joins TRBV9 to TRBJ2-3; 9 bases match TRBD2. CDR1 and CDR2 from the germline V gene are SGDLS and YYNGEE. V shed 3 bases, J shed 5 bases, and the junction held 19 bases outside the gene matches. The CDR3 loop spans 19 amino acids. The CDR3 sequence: CASSAGYLKAGGSRDTQYF. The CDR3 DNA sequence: TGTGCCAGCAGCGCGGGCTACCTCAAGGCGGGAGGGTCGCGAGATACGCAGTATTTT.

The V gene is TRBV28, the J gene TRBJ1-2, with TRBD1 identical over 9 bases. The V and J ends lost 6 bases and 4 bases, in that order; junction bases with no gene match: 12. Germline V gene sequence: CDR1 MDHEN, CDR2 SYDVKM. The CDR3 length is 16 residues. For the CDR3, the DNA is TGTGCCAGCAGGCCACACGGAGGGGACAGGGCCTATGGCTACACCTTC. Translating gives CASRPHGGDRAYGYTF.

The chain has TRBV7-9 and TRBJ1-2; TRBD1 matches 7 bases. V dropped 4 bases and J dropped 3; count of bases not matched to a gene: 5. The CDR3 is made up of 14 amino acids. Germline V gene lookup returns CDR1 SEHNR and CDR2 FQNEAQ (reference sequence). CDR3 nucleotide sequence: TGTGCCAGCAGCTCGACAGGGAGGGACTATGGCTACACCTTC. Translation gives CASSSTGRDYGYTF.

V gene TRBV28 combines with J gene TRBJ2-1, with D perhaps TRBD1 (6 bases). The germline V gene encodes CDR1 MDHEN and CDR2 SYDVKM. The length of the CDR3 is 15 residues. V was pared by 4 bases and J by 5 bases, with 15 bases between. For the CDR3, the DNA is TGTGCCAGCAGTTATGCCGGCTACAGGGACAATGAGCAGTTCTTC. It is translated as CASSYAGYRDNEQFF.

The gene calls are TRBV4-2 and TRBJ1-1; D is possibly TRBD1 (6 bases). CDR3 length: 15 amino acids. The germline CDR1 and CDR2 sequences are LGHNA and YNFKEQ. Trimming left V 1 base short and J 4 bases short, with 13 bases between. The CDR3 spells CASSQAEGGGTEAFF. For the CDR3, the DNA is TGTGCCAGCAGCCAAGCCGAGGGGGGAGGCACTGAAGCTTTCTTT.